These 4 T cell receptor beta chains originate from one sample sequenced in a study of blood T cells in healthy people across ages. The second PCR ran roughly 7 to 11 cycles with a sample-barcoded 5' primer and J-beta primers. Via MiXCR, TCRdb re-called the 5' RACE reads, giving one row per CDR3 protein. The sample yields about 1,400,000 distinct CDR3 sequences, roughly 59% seen once. Sequencing was performed on blood. These receptors originate from a man aged 18 to 30 in good health.

The chain recombines TRBV25-1 with TRBJ2-7, with 14 nucleotides matching TRBD2. This CDR3 region has 18 residues. In germline, CDR1 is MGHDK, CDR2 SYGVNS. V was clipped by 1 base and J by 2 bases; unmatched bases: 7. The CDR3 sequence: CASSESRLAGGLTYEQYF. The CDR3 coding sequence is TGTGCCAGCAGTGAATCCAGACTAGCGGGGGGGCTTACCTACGAGCAGTACTTC.

This clonotype was seen more than once but under ten times. This rearrangement joins TRBV20-1 to TRBJ2-7; 10 bases are a match to TRBD2. The V segment lost 1 base and the J segment 2 bases; nucleotides outside the gene matches: 11. CDR3 length equals 17 residues. Germline values: CDR1 DFQATT, CDR2 SNEGSKA (reference sequence). The CDR3 reads CSARGLAGVGDAYEQYF. In DNA form, the CDR3 reads TGCAGTGCTAGAGGGCTAGCGGGAGTCGGAGACGCCTACGAGCAGTACTTC.

The genes are TRBV11-2 and TRBJ2-3; 11 nucleotides agree with TRBD2. The CDR3 consists of 14 residues. CDR1 and CDR2 from the germline V gene are SGHAT and FQNNGV. V shed 7 bases, J shed 6 bases, and the junction held 6 bases outside the gene matches. CDR3 sequence reads: CASITSGSFDTQYF. The CDR3 nucleotides are TGTGCCAGCATCACTAGCGGGAGTTTTGATACGCAGTATTTT.

This clonotype has more than one count but fewer than ten. The chain has TRBV7-2 and TRBJ2-5, with D possibly being TRBD2 (7 bases). The V end lost 2 bases, the J end lost 4 bases, and 14 bases lay between the germline ends. Germline V gene sequence: CDR1 SGHTA, CDR2 FQGNSA. This CDR3 comprises 15 residues. DNA of the CDR3: TGTGCCAGCAGCTTATGGGGGGGCGCCGCAGAGACCCAGTACTTC. Encoded protein: CASSLWGGAAETQYF. The full variable domain, with the rest looked up from reference TRBV7-2 and TRBJ2-5, is GAGVSQSPSNKVTEKGKDVELRCDPISGHTALYWYRQSLGQGLEFLIYFQGNSAPDKSGLPSDRFSAERTGGSVSTLTIQRTQQEDSAVYLCASSLWGGAAETQYFGPGTRLLVL.